This TCR beta chain was captured by sequencing in a study of shared clonotypes between healthy human individuals. Study-wide points: Some naive CD4 clonotypes, roughly 5%, turned up in common across four donors.

In replicate PCRs of sorted subsets, about 220 ng DNA, approximately 32,000 T cell genomes, was used. The method was immunoSEQ multiplex PCR; TCRdb's version includes in-frame clones alone and lacks a portion of them. The table records a few million clones, approximately 94% of them present only once. For this clone: The antigen remains undetermined.

This sequence originates from a man between 18 and 35 years old in good health. The specimen was naive CD4+ T cells sorted from blood. The sample's subset: CD45RA+ positively selected.

The CDR3 sequence: CASSDQGDSEAFF. CDR3 in DNA: TGTGCCAGCAGCGACCAGGGAGACTCTGAAGCTTTCTTT. V usage is TRBV2 and J usage is TRBJ1-1; tentatively, D is TRBD1 (5 bases). The CDR3 runs to 13 residues. Germline values: CDR1 SNHLY, CDR2 FYNNEI. V was trimmed by 6 bases and J by 6 bases, leaving 14 bases between them.